The rows below give T cell receptor beta chains drawn from one sample of a study of blood T cell repertoires in COVID-19. This table comes from immunoSEQ multiplex PCR, and its TCRdb copy is limited to in-frame clones, with some not included. The sample shows approximately 230,000 clones, under 90% of them seen only once. Specimen: PBMCs or T cells enriched from blood (not recorded which). The receptors were sampled from a man aged 35-49 years who had recovered from COVID-19. Each CDR3 is given with its conserved first and last residue. The order of the fields is clone size, D gene, J gene, V gene, CDR3 protein, CDR3 DNA. The D gene is left open where the match is weak. Clone size is stated in some rows and not others, as once, few, many or a class when expanded.

>NA|TRBD1|TRBJ1-2|TRBV5-4
CASSLGQGDWGYTF
TGTGCCAGCAGCTTGGGGCAGGGGGATTGGGGCTACACCTTC
>NA|TRBD1|TRBJ1-1|TRBV7-9
CASSQRQGRAEAFF
TGTGCCAGCAGCCAGAGACAGGGGAGAGCTGAAGCTTTCTTT
>NA|TRBD1|TRBJ2-2|TRBV10-3
CAISPGQGSTGELFF
TGTGCCATCAGCCCTGGACAGGGGAGTACCGGGGAGCTGTTTTTT
>NA|NA|TRBJ2-1|TRBV11-3
CASSLVYRGEQFF
TGTGCCAGCAGCTTAGTCTATAGGGGCGAGCAGTTCTTC
>once|NA|TRBJ2-7|TRBV5-6
CASSGKGFTYEQYF
TGTGCCAGCAGCGGAAAGGGGTTTACCTACGAGCAGTACTTC
>NA|NA|TRBJ2-1|TRBV28
CASSLVVNEQFF
TGTGCCAGCAGTTTAGTAGTCAATGAGCAGTTCTTC
>NA|NA|TRBJ1-4|TRBV7-9
CASRPNRVANEKLFF
TGTGCCAGCAGACCGAACAGGGTGGCTAATGAAAAACTGTTTTTT
>NA|NA|TRBJ2-5|TRBV2
CASSARRTQETQYF
TGTGCCAGCAGTGCCCGGAGAACCCAAGAGACCCAGTACTTC
>NA|NA|TRBJ2-7|TRBV10-3
CAISDVAGKEPYEQYF
TGTGCCATCAGTGACGTCGCGGGAAAGGAACCCTACGAGCAGTACTTC
>NA|NA|TRBJ1-3|TRBV14
CASSQVTGGNTIYF
TGTGCCAGCAGCCAAGTAACGGGTGGAAACACCATATATTTT
>NA|TRBD1|TRBJ2-7|TRBV18
CASSPDRVEQYF
TGTGCCAGCTCACCTGACAGGGTCGAGCAGTACTTC
>NA|TRBD1|TRBJ1-2|TRBV6-5
CASEQGAINYGYTF
TGTGCCAGCGAACAGGGGGCTATTAACTATGGCTACACCTTC
>NA|NA|TRBJ2-1|TRBV4-2
CASSQDVGEDNEQFF
TGTGCCAGCAGCCAAGATGTGGGGGAGGACAATGAGCAGTTCTTC
>few|NA|TRBJ1-3|TRBV28
CASSLLRALGNTIYF
TGTGCCAGCAGTTTACTGCGGGCGCTCGGAAACACCATATATTTT
>NA|NA|TRBJ2-1|TRBV24-1
CATSDRKGGAYNEQFF
TGTGCCACCAGTGACCGCAAAGGGGGGGCCTACAATGAGCAGTTCTTC
>NA|NA|TRBJ2-7|TRBV5-6
CASSSQWTGYEQYF
TGTGCCAGCAGCTCACAGTGGACTGGGTACGAGCAGTACTTC
>NA|NA|TRBJ2-5|TRBV2
CASSETQETQYF
TGTGCCAGCAGTGAGACTCAAGAGACCCAGTACTTC
>NA|NA|TRBJ1-4|TRBV6-2/TRBV6-3
CASSYGRANEKLFF
TGTGCCAGCAGTTACGGGCGGGCGAATGAAAAACTGTTTTTT
>NA|TRBD1|TRBJ1-1|TRBV30
CAWTARGLLNTEAFF
TGTGCCTGGACGGCGAGGGGGCTTCTGAACACTGAAGCTTTCTTT
>NA|NA|TRBJ1-2|TRBV28
CASSFVAGDYGYTF
TGTGCCAGCAGTTTTGTCGCGGGGGACTATGGCTACACCTTC
>NA|TRBD2|TRBJ2-7|TRBV10-3
CAISESLRGDEQYF
TGTGCCATCAGTGAGTCGTTGCGGGGGGACGAGCAGTACTTC
>once|TRBD1|TRBJ2-7|TRBV28
CASSLPGQTYEQYF
TGTGCCAGCAGTTTACCGGGACAGACCTACGAGCAGTACTTC
>NA|NA|TRBJ2-7|TRBV2
CASSVNEPSEQYF
TGTGCCAGCAGTGTGAACGAGCCGAGCGAGCAGTACTTC
>NA|NA|TRBJ1-4|TRBV6-6
CASKRQSNEKLFF
TGTGCCAGCAAGAGACAGTCTAATGAAAAACTGTTTTTT
>few|TRBD1|TRBJ1-5|TRBV6-5
CASSQTTGGRQPQHF
TGTGCCAGCAGTCAAACGACAGGGGGTAGACAGCCCCAGCATTTT
>once|NA|TRBJ2-3|TRBV12-5
CASGLVLGGSTDTQYF
TGTGCTAGTGGTTTGGTACTCGGCGGGAGCACAGATACGCAGTATTTT
>many|NA|TRBJ1-1|TRBV2
CASSDYIGAFF
TGTGCCAGCAGTGACTATATTGGAGCTTTCTTT
>NA|NA|TRBJ1-2|TRBV30
CAWSVRVSVNYGYTF
TGTGCCTGGAGTGTACGAGTGAGCGTTAACTATGGCTACACCTTC
>NA|TRBD2|TRBJ2-3|TRBV6-5
CASPGAGGGDTQYF
TGTGCCAGCCCGGGGGCGGGAGGAGGAGATACGCAGTATTTT
>NA|NA|TRBJ1-1|TRBV6-1
CASSESDSELNTEAFF
TGTGCCAGCAGTGAATCCGACAGTGAGTTGAACACTGAAGCTTTCTTT
>NA|NA|TRBJ1-5|TRBV18
CASSLIEGEEPQHF
TGTGCCAGCTCACTCATCGAGGGGGAAGAGCCCCAGCATTTT
>NA|TRBD1|TRBJ2-1|TRBV18
CASSRGTGGRNEQFF
TGTGCCAGCTCCCGGGGGACAGGGGGCCGCAATGAGCAGTTCTTC
>NA|NA|TRBJ2-3|TRBV6-5
CASSRSGSTDTQYF
TGTGCCAGCAGCAGAAGCGGGAGCACAGATACGCAGTATTTT
>NA|TRBD1|TRBJ2-7|TRBV10-3
CAISAWDSYEQYF
TGTGCCATCAGTGCTTGGGACAGCTACGAGCAGTACTTC
>NA|TRBD1|TRBJ1-2|TRBV4-1
CASSRNRGVEGYTF
TGCGCCAGCAGCCGCAACAGGGGAGTCGAGGGCTACACCTTC
>NA|NA|TRBJ1-1|TRBV6-2/TRBV6-3
CASTPDRMNTEAFF
TGTGCCAGCACCCCGGACAGAATGAACACTGAAGCTTTCTTT
>NA|NA|TRBJ2-2|TRBV19
CASSTPPRGGTGELFF
TGTGCCAGTAGTACGCCCCCCCGAGGAGGCACCGGGGAGCTGTTTTTT
>NA|NA|TRBJ2-3|TRBV15
CATSRGSTDTQYF
TGTGCCACCAGCAGGGGCAGCACAGATACGCAGTATTTT
>NA|TRBD1|TRBJ1-4|TRBV5-1
CASSLAGDRVTEKLFF
TGCGCCAGCAGCTTGGCCGGGGACAGGGTGACAGAAAAACTGTTTTTT
>once|TRBD2|TRBJ2-7|TRBV2
CASSESSGGFYEQYF
TGTGCCAGCAGTGAATCTAGCGGGGGATTCTACGAGCAGTACTTC
>NA|NA|TRBJ1-6|TRBV30
CAWSLGGGGSPLHF
TGTGCCTGGAGCCTTGGAGGGGGGGGTTCACCCCTCCACTTT
>NA|TRBD2|TRBJ2-7|TRBV10-2
CASTPGGGQSPYEQYF
TGCGCCAGCACGCCCGGGGGGGGCCAAAGCCCCTACGAGCAGTACTTC
>NA|TRBD1|TRBJ1-2|TRBV7-3
CASSLSPGQGPYGYTF
TGTGCCAGCAGCTTATCCCCGGGACAGGGTCCCTATGGCTACACCTTC
>NA|NA|TRBJ2-3|TRBV7-6
CASSSYGVDTQYF
TGTGCCAGCAGCTCTTACGGGGTAGATACGCAGTATTTT
>NA|TRBD1|TRBJ1-3|TRBV9
CASSVDRGSGNTIYF
TGTGCCAGCAGCGTAGACAGGGGAAGTGGAAACACCATATATTTT
>NA|TRBD1|TRBJ2-7|TRBV29-1
CSAPGQGKDEQYF
TGCAGCGCCCCGGGACAGGGGAAAGACGAGCAGTACTTC
>NA|NA|TRBJ2-1|TRBV21-1
CASSFTGDRYNEQFF
TGTGCCAGCAGCTTCACCGGGGACAGGTACAATGAGCAGTTCTTC
>few|NA|TRBJ2-7|TRBV28
CASTRSYEQYF
TGTGCCAGCACGCGCTCCTACGAGCAGTACTTC